The TCR beta chain under discussion was sequenced for a study of OX40 agonist ivuxolimab in advanced cancers. This clone was observed once. Measured with immunoSEQ multiplex PCR; TCRdb has only the in-frame clones, and not every one. The sample holds more than 9,000 clones, 76% seen once. The sample consisted of CD4+ or CD8+ T cells sorted from blood, taken in a trial of the OX40 agonist ivuxolimab. The receptor comes from an adult with an advanced solid tumor such as melanoma, head and neck, liver or kidney cancer.

CDR3 sequence (DNA): TGTGCCAGCACCAGGGAGGTATCGGACACTGAAGCTTTCTTT. The encoded protein is CASTREVSDTEAFF. This chain links TRBV28 with TRBJ1-1, with a weak D call TRBD1 (5 bases). V gave up 7 bases and J gave up 3 bases, with 15 bases separating them. Per germline, CDR1 MDHEN and CDR2 SYDVKM. The length of the CDR3 is 14 residues.